The 14 T cell receptor beta chains listed next were all sequenced from one sample in a study of T cell repertoires in cytomegalovirus infection. From the reads, TCRdb called clonotypes with MiXCR, one entry per CDR3 protein. The data hold about 530,000 distinct CDR3 sequences, with more than 20% observed a single time. Sequencing was carried out using PBMCs. All receptors come from a human donor in good health (CMV status not recorded). Some clones in this sample may be carry-over from other donors' samples.

The rearrangement links TRBV27 to TRBJ2-7; D is uncertain. Germline lookup yields CDR1 MNHEY and CDR2 SMNVEV (reference sequence). This CDR3 has 11 amino acids. V lost 7 bases to trimming and J lost 6 bases, with 10 bases between them. DNA for the CDR3: TGTGCCAGCAACGGAAGGTCCGAGCAGTACTTC. Its protein product is CASNGRSEQYF.

The chain is built from TRBV28 and TRBJ2-2; D remains unclear. CDR3 length: 15 amino acids. Looked up from germline, CDR1 is MDHEN and CDR2 is SYDVKM. The V gene lost 3 bases and the J gene lost 4 bases, with 12 bases spanning the gap. In DNA, the CDR3 is TGTGCCAGCAGTTTTGGCGGAAGGGTCACCGGGGAGCTGTTTTTT. It translates to CASSFGGRVTGELFF.

Ten or more counts support this clonotype. This chain links TRBV6-2 or TRBV6-3 with TRBJ2-5; D is perhaps TRBD1 or TRBD2 (6 bases each). The V end lost 4 bases, the J end lost 4 bases, and 16 bases lay between the germline ends. From germline, CDR1 is MNHEY and CDR2 SVGEGT. The CDR3 extends over 15 amino acids. The CDR3 DNA follows: TGTGCCAGCAGTTCTCGACAGGTGGGGGGAGAGACCCAGTACTTC. Its translation: CASSSRQVGGETQYF.

The V call is TRBV20-1, the J call TRBJ1-3; D unclear. V was shortened by 3 bases and J by 3 bases, with 12 bases between the two germline ends. Looked up from germline, CDR1 is DFQATT and CDR2 is SNEGSKA (reference sequence). The CDR3 covers 14 residues. For the CDR3, the DNA is TGCAGTGCTAGGCTGGCCTTAGATGGAAACACCATATATTTT. It codes for CSARLALDGNTIYF.

The V gene is TRBV7-9, the J gene TRBJ2-7; no definite D call. The CDR3 covers 14 residues. The V end was cut by 3 bases, the J end by 7 bases, with 16 bases between. CDR1 is SEHNR, CDR2 FQNEAQ, per germline (reference sequence). DNA of the CDR3: TGTGCCAGCAGCTTGGAAGGTGCTACGAGAGAGCAGTACTTC. It translates to CASSLEGATREQYF.

The sample holds one count of this clonotype. CDR3 DNA: TGTGCCAGCAGTCCCTTATCGCTAGATACGCAGTATTTT. It specifies CASSPLSLDTQYF. V gene TRBV6-6 combines with J gene TRBJ2-3; D call uncertain. CDR1 MNHNY and CDR2 SVGAGI come from the germline V gene (reference sequence). Deletions cut 5 bases from V and 5 bases from J, with 11 bases between. The CDR3 sequence is 13 residues long.

This clonotype was detected ten times or more. The rearrangement joins TRBV11-2 to TRBJ2-3; no clear D. This CDR3 has 12 residues. V was shortened by 5 bases and J by 10 bases, with 13 bases between the two germline ends. Germline lookup yields CDR1 SGHAT and CDR2 FQNNGV. For the CDR3, the DNA is TGTGCCAGCAGCCGGTCACAAGTCGCGCAGTATTTT. It specifies CASSRSQVAQYF.

The gene calls are TRBV7-7 and TRBJ2-2, with 11 bases that match TRBD1. V lost 5 bases, J lost 6 bases, and 8 bases stayed unmatched. The CDR3 length is 16 residues. Germline lookup yields CDR1 SSHAT and CDR2 FNYEAQ (reference sequence). The CDR3 region has the DNA TGTGCCAGCAGCCTGGACAGGGGGCCGCCTTCCGGGGAGCTGTTTTTT. Translated, it gives CASSLDRGPPSGELFF.

This chain links TRBV6-5 with TRBJ2-3, with a weak D call TRBD1 (6 bases). Trimming cost V 2 bases and J 5 bases, with 8 bases left between them. CDR1 and CDR2 (germline): MNHEY, SVGAGI. The CDR3 runs 13 residues. The CDR3 is CASSYTGKDTQYF. As DNA, the CDR3 is TGTGCCAGCAGTTACACAGGGAAAGATACGCAGTATTTT.

In its sample, this clonotype was seen a few times. The V call is TRBV7-2, the J call TRBJ2-1; D perhaps matches TRBD2 (6 bases). From germline, CDR1 is SGHTA and CDR2 FQGNSA. The V and J ends lost 0 bases and 9 bases respectively, with 15 bases between them. The CDR3 loop spans 15 amino acids. Written as DNA, the CDR3 is TGTGCCAGCAGCTTAGCGCAGGCGGGAAGTCTTGAGCAGTTCTTC. Amino acids: CASSLAQAGSLEQFF.

Ten or more counts support this clonotype. The V gene is TRBV7-2, the J gene TRBJ1-2; the D is unclear. The CDR3 covers 15 residues. The V and J ends lost 2 bases and 1 base respectively, with 11 bases between them. Per germline, CDR1 SGHTA and CDR2 FQGNSA. In DNA form, the CDR3 reads TGTGCCAGCAGCTTACGGAGAGACTATAACTATGGCTACACCTTC. Residues: CASSLRRDYNYGYTF.

This clonotype was counted between two and nine times. The chain has TRBV19 and TRBJ1-2; possibly TRBD1 for D (6 bases). CDR1 is LNHDA and CDR2 is SQIVND in the germline V gene (reference sequence). CDR3 length equals 14 residues. Trimming shortened V by 5 bases and J by 10 bases, and 20 bases separated the two germline ends. The CDR3: CASSARTVSRNYTF. DNA of the CDR3: TGTGCCAGTAGTGCCCGGACAGTTAGTAGGAACTACACCTTC.

This clonotype was seen a few times. The rearrangement uses TRBV6-2 or TRBV6-3 and TRBJ2-1, with D unresolved. V was pared by 8 bases and J by 4 bases, with 12 bases between. Germline V CDR1 and CDR2: MNHEY, SVGEGT. The CDR3 spans 13 residues. CDR3 protein: CASESEPYNEQFF. The CDR3, as DNA: TGTGCCAGCGAAAGCGAGCCTTACAATGAGCAGTTCTTC.

In this sample, this clonotype turned up many times. The DNA of the CDR3 is TGTGCCAGCAGCCGGGACAGGGGGGACACCGGGGAGCTGTTTTTT. Protein: CASSRDRGDTGELFF. The V and J genes are TRBV7-2 and TRBJ2-2, with 11 bases matching TRBD1. V dropped 5 bases and J dropped 3; count of bases not matched to a gene: 2. The CDR3 runs 15 residues. Germline values: CDR1 SGHTA, CDR2 FQGNSA.